This TCR beta chain was recorded in a study of response to subunit inactivated influenza vaccine. The CDR3 covers 17 residues. Germline values: CDR1 SGHAT, CDR2 FQNNGV. The V and J ends lost 3 bases and 1 base, in that order; junction bases with no gene match: 10. A single record per CDR3 protein comes from TCRdb applying MiXCR to the RT-PCR reads. The sample consists of about 540,000 distinct CDR3 sequences, under 30% of them appearing once. These same data were also listed under a study on T cells expressing NK-cell markers. That study reports: TCR beta libraries carry UMIs added by 5'RACE template switching. Obtained from sorted CD3+CD56+NKG2C+, CD3+CD56+NKG2C- and CD3+CD56-NKG2C+ T cells were the TCR beta repertoires. Sequencing covered eight donors, seven HCMV-seropositive and one seronegative. In several experiments, sorting was confined to alpha-beta TCR T cells through use of an anti-gamma-delta TCR antibody. Expanded NKG2C+ T cell clones had unclear HCMV specificity.

The chain joins TRBV11-2 to TRBJ2-7, with 9 bases fitting TRBD1. The sample here was CD4+ T cells sorted from PBMCs, taken 11 to 12 days after vaccination. The sequence came from a man in his forties or fifties who received an inactivated influenza vaccine. The CDR3 sequence: CASSLGTGGLSSYEQYF. CDR3 DNA sequence: TGTGCCAGCAGCTTGGGTACAGGGGGCCTGTCGTCCTACGAGCAGTACTTC.